A selection of T cell receptor beta chains follows, all from one sample in a study of CD8+CD57+ T cells in acquired aplastic anemia. In TCRdb, the reads were re-called with MiXCR into one record per CDR3 protein. The table includes more than 150,000 distinct CDR3 sequences, around 66% detected once. The sample comprised sorted CD4+, CD8+, or CD8+CD57+ T cells (not recorded which) from PBMCs. The origin of the receptors is a human donor with severe aplastic anemia or a healthy control (not recorded which). Both conserved end residues are part of each CDR3. The D gene is left open where the match is weak. Part of the rows lack a size; the others show once, few, many or a class for expanded clones.

d_gene | abundance | len | j_gene | v_gene | CDR3aa | CDR3nt
NA | NA | 15 | TRBJ2-3 | TRBV9 | CASSVGVTSTDTQYF | TGTGCCAGCAGCGTAGGCGTCACCAGCACAGATACGCAGTATTTT
NA | NA | 13 | TRBJ1-2 | TRBV7-9 | CASSLRQYYGYTF | TGTGCCAGCAGCTTACGACAGTACTATGGCTACACCTTC
NA | once | 16 | TRBJ2-2 | TRBV20-1 | CSARDRGGRHTGELFF | TGCAGTGCTAGAGATCGCGGTGGCCGTCACACCGGGGAGCTGTTTTTT
NA | NA | 14 | TRBJ2-7 | TRBV2 | CASSYLQRGHEQYF | TGTGCCAGCAGTTATCTCCAGAGGGGACACGAGCAGTACTTC
NA | NA | 16 | TRBJ2-1 | TRBV5-8 | CASGGEQGSAYNEQFF | TGTGCCAGCGGTGGGGAGCAGGGTTCTGCCTACAATGAGCAGTTCTTC
NA | many | 12 | TRBJ2-7 | TRBV2 | CASITDPYEQYF | TGTGCCAGCATAACGGATCCCTACGAGCAGTACTTC
NA | few | 14 | TRBJ2-7 | TRBV7-9 | CASSPPGLTWEQYF | TGTGCCAGCAGCCCCCCGGGATTGACCTGGGAGCAGTACTTC
TRBD2 | NA | 17 | TRBJ2-1 | TRBV10-3 | CAIMGLAGGLAGSEQFF | TGTGCCATCATGGGACTAGCGGGAGGGCTCGCGGGCAGTGAGCAGTTCTTC
TRBD1 | once | 15 | TRBJ2-5 | TRBV5-6 | CASSRDRGRSKTQYF | TGTGCCAGCAGTCGGGACAGGGGGCGCTCCAAGACCCAGTACTTC
NA | NA | 15 | TRBJ2-2 | TRBV5-1 | CASSLWTENTGELFF | TGCGCCAGCAGCTTGTGGACGGAGAACACCGGGGAGCTGTTTTTT
TRBD2 | NA | 13 | TRBJ2-5 | TRBV2 | CASIRGVRETQYF | TGTGCCAGCATTCGGGGGGTTCGAGAGACACAGTACTTC
NA | NA | 15 | TRBJ2-7 | TRBV7-3 | CASSPVGPSSYEQYF | TGCGCCAGCAGCCCCGTTGGGCCCAGCTCCTACGAGCAGTACTTC
TRBD1 | NA | 13 | TRBJ2-3 | TRBV5-1 | CASSKQGSDTQYF | TGTGCCAGCAGCAAACAGGGGTCAGATACGCAGTATTTT
NA | NA | 17 | TRBJ1-6 | TRBV7-2 | CASSLVGGAASKSPLHF | TGTGCCAGCAGCTTAGTGGGGGGGGCAGCCTCTAAATCACCCCTCCACTTT
TRBD2 | NA | 17 | TRBJ2-3 | TRBV7-2 | CASSGRTSGVIGDTQYF | TGTGCCAGCAGCGGCCGGACTAGCGGAGTTATAGGAGATACGCAGTATTTT
TRBD1 | NA | 17 | TRBJ1-6 | TRBV15 | CATSKEGVGGSNSPLHF | TGTGCCACCAGCAAAGAAGGGGTAGGGGGCAGTAATTCACCCCTCCACTTT
TRBD2 | NA | 15 | TRBJ2-3 | TRBV4-2 | CASSPGEGSTDTQYF | TGTGCCAGCAGTCCGGGGGAGGGAAGCACAGATACGCAGTATTTT
TRBD2 | NA | 15 | TRBJ2-1 | TRBV24-1 | CATSGAGGPGNEQFF | TGTGCCACCAGTGGGGCGGGAGGGCCAGGCAATGAGCAGTTCTTC
TRBD2 | NA | 13 | TRBJ2-1 | TRBV20-1 | CSVLAGAYNEQFF | TGCAGTGTCTTAGCGGGGGCCTACAATGAGCAGTTCTTC
TRBD2 | NA | 17 | TRBJ2-5 | TRBV20-1 | CSARGWTSGGVQETQYF | TGCAGTGCTAGAGGGTGGACTAGCGGGGGGGTTCAAGAGACCCAGTACTTC
TRBD2 | many | 13 | TRBJ2-5 | TRBV6-1 | CASSEGLDETQYF | TGTGCCAGCAGTGAGGGACTAGATGAGACCCAGTACTTC
NA | NA | 13 | TRBJ2-7 | TRBV14 | CASSQAPTGEQYF | TGTGCCAGCAGCCAAGCACCGACAGGCGAGCAGTACTTC
TRBD1 | NA | 16 | TRBJ1-6 | TRBV7-9 | CASSHPGRQGNSPLHF | TGTGCCAGCAGCCACCCCGGCCGACAGGGGAATTCACCCCTCCACTTT
TRBD1 | NA | 17 | TRBJ1-2 | TRBV10-3 | CASSKGGRDRDNYGYTF | TGTGCCAGCAGTAAAGGGGGCCGGGACAGGGACAACTATGGCTACACCTTC
NA | NA | 15 | TRBJ2-5 | TRBV20-1 | CSARRGSGSQETQYF | TGCAGTGCTAGAAGGGGTAGCGGAAGCCAAGAGACCCAGTACTTC
NA | NA | 13 | TRBJ2-1 | TRBV6-4 | CASSIGADDEQFF | TGTGCCAGCAGCATCGGGGCGGACGATGAGCAGTTCTTC
NA | NA | 18 | TRBJ1-6 | TRBV25-1 | CASSGTGSKNSYNPPLHF | TGTGCCAGCAGTGGAACAGGATCCAAAAATTCCTATAATCCACCCCTCCACTTT
NA | NA | 15 | TRBJ2-5 | TRBV7-7 | CASSPLFSSQETQYF | TGTGCCAGCAGCCCCCTTTTCAGCAGCCAAGAGACCCAGTACTTC
NA | few | 14 | TRBJ1-5 | TRBV20-1 | CSARGGNSNQPQHF | TGCAGTGCTAGGGGGGGAAACAGCAATCAGCCCCAGCATTTT
TRBD2 | NA | 15 | TRBJ2-5 | TRBV7-2 | CASSLLAGGQETQYF | TGTGCCAGCAGCTTACTAGCGGGAGGGCAAGAGACCCAGTACTTC
NA | NA | 17 | TRBJ2-3 | TRBV20-1 | CSARDQSGTYSTDTQYF | TGCAGTGCTAGAGATCAATCCGGGACTTATAGCACAGATACGCAGTATTTT